These 9 T cell receptor beta chains share one sample of origin, sequenced in a study of human T cells and chemical hapten exposure. TCRdb itself ran the RACE reads through MiXCR, one entry per CDR3 protein. Of tens of thousands of distinct CDR3 sequences listed, roughly 10% are singletons. Regarding time point: patch test 1, 2 weeks after DPC sensitization. Treatment meaning: therapeutic diphenylcyclopropenone sensitization with weekly scalp DPC. The sample here was whole blood, taken in connection with sensitization to the hapten diphenylcyclopropenone (DPC). Every receptor here comes from a woman aged 55-69 years with alopecia areata. Some clones in this sample may be carry-over from other donors' samples.

This clonotype was detected many times. The V and J genes are TRBV7-9 and TRBJ2-3; D is perhaps TRBD1 (6 bases). The CDR3 is 14 residues long. Looked up from germline, CDR1 is SEHNR and CDR2 is FQNEAQ (reference sequence). V lost 10 bases, J lost 2 bases, and 16 bases lay in between. This chain's CDR3 is CANQARGSTDTQYF. In DNA, the CDR3 is TGTGCCAACCAGGCCAGGGGCTCCACAGATACGCAGTATTTT.

CDR3 coding DNA: TGTGCCAGCAATGTCGCACGGGGGACAGATACGCAGTATTTT. Translation gives CASNVARGTDTQYF. The chain joins TRBV2 to TRBJ2-3; tentative D call: TRBD2 (6 bases). The CDR3 spans 14 residues. CDR1 is SNHLY, CDR2 FYNNEI, per germline. V lost 7 bases and J 3 bases, leaving 14 bases between the germline ends.

This chain joins TRBV28 and TRBJ1-1; D ambiguous. In germline, CDR1 is MDHEN, CDR2 SYDVKM. The CDR3 is 15 amino acids. V was shortened by 3 bases and J by 1 base, with 12 bases between the two germline ends. CDR3 protein: CASSFGEGRNTEAFF. DNA for the CDR3: TGTGCCAGCAGTTTCGGGGAGGGCCGGAACACTGAAGCTTTCTTT.

The CDR3 region is CASSPVYNEQFF. The CDR3 nucleotides are TGTGCCAGCTCACCAGTCTACAATGAGCAGTTCTTC. This rearrangement joins TRBV18 to TRBJ2-1, with D unclear. CDR3 size: 12 residues. The V end lost 2 bases, the J end lost 3 bases, and 2 bases lay between the germline ends. Looked up from germline, CDR1 is KGHSH and CDR2 is LQKENI.

The genes are TRBV10-2 and TRBJ1-1; TRBD1 is a possible D gene (5 bases). CDR3 length: 12 amino acids. Germline CDR1 reads WSHSY; CDR2 reads SAAADI. The V gene lost 6 bases and the J gene lost 2 bases, with 7 bases spanning the gap. The CDR3 region is CASRTANTEAFF. CDR3 bases: TGCGCCAGCAGGACAGCCAACACTGAAGCTTTCTTT.

This clonotype was detected ten times or more. The CDR3 protein is CASSRDPYGYTF. In DNA, the CDR3 is TGTGCCAGCAGCCGCGACCCCTATGGCTACACCTTC. The rearrangement uses TRBV7-2 and TRBJ1-2; no definite D call. The CDR3 is made up of 12 amino acids. V shed 5 bases and J shed 4 bases, with 8 bases lying between them. Germline CDR1 and CDR2: SGHTA and FQGNSA.

CDR3 coding DNA: TGTGCCAGCAGTGAGACAGGGCGTCCTCTGAACTATGGCTACACCTTC. Encoded protein: CASSETGRPLNYGYTF. The V and J genes are TRBV2 and TRBJ1-2, with 7 bases identical to TRBD1. The germline gives CDR1 SNHLY, CDR2 FYNNEI. The CDR3 is made up of 16 amino acids. J lost 2 bases, V lost 3 bases, and 9 bases had no gene match.

The chain is built from TRBV3-1 and TRBJ1-2; D may be TRBD1 (5 bases). Looked up from germline, CDR1 is LGHDT and CDR2 is YNNKEL (reference sequence). The CDR3 spans 14 residues. The V end lost 0 bases, the J end lost 5 bases, and 10 bases lay between the germline ends. CDR3 sequence: CASSQDLTAYGYTF. In DNA, the CDR3 is TGTGCCAGCAGCCAAGACCTGACAGCGTATGGCTACACCTTC.

V usage is TRBV2 and J usage is TRBJ2-1; D not resolved. Germline assignment: CDR1 SNHLY and CDR2 FYNNEI. Trimming took 8 bases from V and 3 from J, leaving 8 bases between them. This CDR3 region has 12 residues. The CDR3 coding sequence is TGTGCCAGCTCTAAAAACTACAATGAGCAGTTCTTC. It is translated as CASSKNYNEQFF. Full variable domain (outside the CDR3, taken from reference TRBV2 and TRBJ2-1): EPEVTQTPSHQVTQMGQEVILRCVPISNHLYFYWYRQILGQKVEFLVSFYNNEISEKSEIFDDQFSVERPDGSNFTLKIRSTKLEDSAMYFCASSKNYNEQFFGPGTRLTVL.